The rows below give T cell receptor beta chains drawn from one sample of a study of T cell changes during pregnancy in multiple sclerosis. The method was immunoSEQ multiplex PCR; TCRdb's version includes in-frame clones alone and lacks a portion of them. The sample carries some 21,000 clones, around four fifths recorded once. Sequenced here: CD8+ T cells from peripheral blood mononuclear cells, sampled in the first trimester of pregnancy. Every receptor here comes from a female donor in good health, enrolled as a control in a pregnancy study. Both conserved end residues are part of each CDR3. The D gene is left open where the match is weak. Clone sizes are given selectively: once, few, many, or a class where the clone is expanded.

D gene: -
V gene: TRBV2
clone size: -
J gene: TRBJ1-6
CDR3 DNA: TGTGCCAGCAGTGAAGCTGAGGTCCTACATAATTCACCCCTCCACTTT
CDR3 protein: CASSEAEVLHNSPLHF

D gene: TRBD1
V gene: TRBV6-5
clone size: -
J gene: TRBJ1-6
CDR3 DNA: TGTGCCAGCAGTTCCGGGACAGACCGGTCACCCCTCCACTTT
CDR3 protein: CASSSGTDRSPLHF

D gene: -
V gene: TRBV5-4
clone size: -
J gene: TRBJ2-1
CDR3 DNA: TGTGCCAGCAGCTTGGGGTATCAGGGTGAGCAGTTCTTC
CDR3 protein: CASSLGYQGEQFF

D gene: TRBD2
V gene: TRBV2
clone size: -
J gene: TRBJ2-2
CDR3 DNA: TGTGCCAGGCCCGGGAGGGACTCAAATACCGGGGAGCTGTTTTTT
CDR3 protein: CARPGRDSNTGELFF

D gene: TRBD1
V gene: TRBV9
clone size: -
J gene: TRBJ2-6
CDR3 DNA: TGTGCCAGCAGCGTTCCCGGGACAGACTCCCGCTCTGGGGCCAACGTCCTGACTTTC
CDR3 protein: CASSVPGTDSRSGANVLTF

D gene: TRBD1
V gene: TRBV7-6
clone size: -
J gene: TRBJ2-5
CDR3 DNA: TGTGCCAGCAGCCCGAGAGGCGGGACAGGGGGCCAAGAGACCCAGTACTTC
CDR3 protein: CASSPRGGTGGQETQYF

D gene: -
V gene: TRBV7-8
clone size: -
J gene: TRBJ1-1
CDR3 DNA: TGTGCCAGCAGCTTGAACTCTGAAGCTTTCTTT
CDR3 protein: CASSLNSEAFF

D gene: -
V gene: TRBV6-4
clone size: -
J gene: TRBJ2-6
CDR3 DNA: TGTGCCAGCAGTGCGGGCTCTGGGGCCAACGTCCTGACTTTC
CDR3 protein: CASSAGSGANVLTF

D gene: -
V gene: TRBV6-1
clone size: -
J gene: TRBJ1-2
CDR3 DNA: TGTGCCAGCAGTAACAGGGTATTGGGCTACACCTTC
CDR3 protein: CASSNRVLGYTF

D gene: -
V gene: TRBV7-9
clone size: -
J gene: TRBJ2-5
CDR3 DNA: TGTGCCAGCAGCCCGCCGAGCAGCGGGGAGACCCAGTACTTC
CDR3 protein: CASSPPSSGETQYF

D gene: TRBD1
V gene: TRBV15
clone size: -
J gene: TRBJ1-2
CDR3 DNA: TGTGCCACCAGCAGGGACGACAGGGGGCGAAGCGCTGATGGCTACACCTTC
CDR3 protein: CATSRDDRGRSADGYTF

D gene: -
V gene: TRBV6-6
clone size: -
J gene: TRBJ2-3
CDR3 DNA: TGTGCCTCCAACCGCCCTCGGACTCCCCGCACAGATACGCAGTATTTT
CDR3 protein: CASNRPRTPRTDTQYF

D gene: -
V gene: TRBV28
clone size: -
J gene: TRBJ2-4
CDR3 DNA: TGTGCCAGCAGTTCATCAGGATCAGGGACCAAAAACATTCAGTACTTC
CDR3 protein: CASSSSGSGTKNIQYF

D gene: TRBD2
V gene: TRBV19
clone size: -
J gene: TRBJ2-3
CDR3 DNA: TGTGCCAGTAGTATAGTTCCCAGCGGGGGGGCCGTAAATACGCAGTATTTT
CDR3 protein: CASSIVPSGGAVNTQYF

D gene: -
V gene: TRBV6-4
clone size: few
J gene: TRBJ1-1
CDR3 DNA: TGTGCCAGCAGTGAGCAGGGTACGGGGGGCACTGAAGCTTTCTTT
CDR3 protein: CASSEQGTGGTEAFF

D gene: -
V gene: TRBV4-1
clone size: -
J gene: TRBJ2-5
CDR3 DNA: TGCGCCAGCAGCCACCCCCCGGAGGGAGGGGGTGAGACCCAGTACTTC
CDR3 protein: CASSHPPEGGGETQYF

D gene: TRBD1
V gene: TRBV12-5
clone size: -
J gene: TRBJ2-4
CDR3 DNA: TGTGCTAGTGGGACAGGGGTCGCCAAAAACATTCAGTACTTC
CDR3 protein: CASGTGVAKNIQYF

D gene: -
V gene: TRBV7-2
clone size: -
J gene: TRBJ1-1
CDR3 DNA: TGTGCCAGCAGCCCCGTGGGGGGTCTAAGGATGAACACTGAAGCTTTCTTT
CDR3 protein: CASSPVGGLRMNTEAFF

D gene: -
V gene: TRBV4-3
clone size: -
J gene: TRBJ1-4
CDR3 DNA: TGCGCCAGCAGCCAAGAACTCGGGGAAAAACTGTTTTTT
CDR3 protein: CASSQELGEKLFF

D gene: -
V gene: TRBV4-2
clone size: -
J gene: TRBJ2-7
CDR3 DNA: TGTGCCAGCAGCCAAGATTTAGGAAGGAGGAACGAGCAGTACTTC
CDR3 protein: CASSQDLGRRNEQYF

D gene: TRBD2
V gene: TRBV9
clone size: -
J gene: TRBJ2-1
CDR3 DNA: TGTGCCAGCAGCGTAGTTAGCGGGGGGGCGGGATCCTACAATGAGCAGTTCTTC
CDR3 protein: CASSVVSGGAGSYNEQFF

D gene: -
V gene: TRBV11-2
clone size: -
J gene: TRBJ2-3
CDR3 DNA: TGTGCCAGCAGCTCACGGCAGGGCCACAGCACAGATACGCAGTATTTT
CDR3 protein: CASSSRQGHSTDTQYF

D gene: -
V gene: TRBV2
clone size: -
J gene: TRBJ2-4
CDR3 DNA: TGTGCCAGCAGTGACCCGGTAGAGCGGGCCAAAAACATTCAGTACTTC
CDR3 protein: CASSDPVERAKNIQYF

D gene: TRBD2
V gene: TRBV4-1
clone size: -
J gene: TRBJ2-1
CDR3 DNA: TGCGCCAGCAGCCTCCTAGCGGGAGGGGCCTACAATGAGCAGTTCTTC
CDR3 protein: CASSLLAGGAYNEQFF

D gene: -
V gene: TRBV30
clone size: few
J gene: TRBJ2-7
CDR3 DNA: TGTGCCTGGAGTTCCAACACCGAGCAGTACTTC
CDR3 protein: CAWSSNTEQYF

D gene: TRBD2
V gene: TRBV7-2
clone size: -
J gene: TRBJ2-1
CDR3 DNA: TGTGCCAGCAGCTTAGTTGCTAGCGGCTACAATGAGCAGTTCTTC
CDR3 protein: CASSLVASGYNEQFF

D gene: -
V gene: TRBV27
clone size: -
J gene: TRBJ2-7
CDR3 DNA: TGTGCCAGCAGTGGGAGTTTGGGGGCCGAGCAGTACTTC
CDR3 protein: CASSGSLGAEQYF

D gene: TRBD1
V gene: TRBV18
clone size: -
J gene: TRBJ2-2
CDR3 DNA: TGTGCCAGCTCACCATGGGACAGTCCCTCATCCGGGGAGCTGTTTTTT
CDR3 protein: CASSPWDSPSSGELFF

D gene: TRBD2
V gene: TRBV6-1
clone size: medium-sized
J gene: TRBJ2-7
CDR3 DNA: TGTGCCAGCCAGCGGGAGCCCCCCTACGAGCAGTACTTC
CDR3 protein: CASQREPPYEQYF

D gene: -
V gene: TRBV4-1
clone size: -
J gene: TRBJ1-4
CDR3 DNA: TGCGCCAGCAGCCAAGCTAGCGAAAAACTGTTTTTT
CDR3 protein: CASSQASEKLFF

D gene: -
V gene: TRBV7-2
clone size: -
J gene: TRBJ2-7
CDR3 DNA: TGTGCCAGCAGCTTACGGGGGTGGGACGAGCAGTACTTC
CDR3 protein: CASSLRGWDEQYF

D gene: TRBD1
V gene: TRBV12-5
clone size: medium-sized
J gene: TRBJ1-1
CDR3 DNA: TGTGCTAGTGGTTTGAATTTCGGACAGGGAGCTTTCTTT
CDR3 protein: CASGLNFGQGAFF

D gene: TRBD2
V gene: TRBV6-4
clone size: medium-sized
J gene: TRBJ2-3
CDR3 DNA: TGTGCCAGCAGTGGGACTAGCGGCACAGATACGCAGTATTTT
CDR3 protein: CASSGTSGTDTQYF

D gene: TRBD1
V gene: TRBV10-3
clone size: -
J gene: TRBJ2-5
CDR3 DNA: TGTGCCATCAGTGAGTCAAACAGGGGGAGGGAGACCCAGTACTTC
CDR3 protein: CAISESNRGRETQYF

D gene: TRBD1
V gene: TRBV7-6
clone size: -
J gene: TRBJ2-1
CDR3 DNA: TGTGCCAGCAGCACTGGGACAGGGGGACACAATGAGCAGTTCTTC
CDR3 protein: CASSTGTGGHNEQFF

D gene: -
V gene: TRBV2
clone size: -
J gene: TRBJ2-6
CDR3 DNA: TGTGCCAGCAGTGTAGGAGGGGCTGGGGCCAACGTCCTGACTTTC
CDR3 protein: CASSVGGAGANVLTF

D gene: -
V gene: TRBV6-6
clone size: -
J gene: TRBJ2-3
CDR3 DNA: TGTGCCAGCAGTACGCAGGGCGGTGGCACAGATACGCAGTATTTT
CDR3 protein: CASSTQGGGTDTQYF

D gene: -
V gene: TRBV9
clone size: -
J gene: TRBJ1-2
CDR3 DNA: TGTGCCAGCAGCGTAGAGGGGGTAGGGTATGGCTACACCTTC
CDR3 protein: CASSVEGVGYGYTF

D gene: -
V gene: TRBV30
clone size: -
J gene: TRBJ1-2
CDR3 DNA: TGTGCCTGGAGTGTAGCCAGGGTTGGTGGCTACACCTTC
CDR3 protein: CAWSVARVGGYTF

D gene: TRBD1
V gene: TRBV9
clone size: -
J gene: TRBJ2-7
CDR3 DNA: TGTGCCAGCAGCGTAGACAAGACAGGGAACCACTACGAGCAGTACTTC
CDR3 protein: CASSVDKTGNHYEQYF

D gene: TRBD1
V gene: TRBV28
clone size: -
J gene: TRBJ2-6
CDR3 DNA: TGTGCCAGCGGGACAGGGCTACGAGGGTCTGGGGCCAACGTCCTGACTTTC
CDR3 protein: CASGTGLRGSGANVLTF

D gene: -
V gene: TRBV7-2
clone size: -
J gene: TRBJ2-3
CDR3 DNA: TGTGCCAGCAGCTGGCTTCCCTCAGCAGATACGCAGTATTTT
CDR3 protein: CASSWLPSADTQYF

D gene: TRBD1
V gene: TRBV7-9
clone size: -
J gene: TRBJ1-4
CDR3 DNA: TGTGCCAGCAGCTCCGGGACAGACTCAACTAATGAAAAACTGTTTTTT
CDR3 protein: CASSSGTDSTNEKLFF

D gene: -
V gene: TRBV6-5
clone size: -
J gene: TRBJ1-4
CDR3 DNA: TGTGCCAGCAGTTCCTCGCGCGGCGCAACTAATGAAAAACTGTTTTTT
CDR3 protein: CASSSSRGATNEKLFF

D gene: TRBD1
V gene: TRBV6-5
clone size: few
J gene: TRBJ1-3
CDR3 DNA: TGTGCCAGCAGGACCGGGGACAGTGGAAACACCATATATTTT
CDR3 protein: CASRTGDSGNTIYF

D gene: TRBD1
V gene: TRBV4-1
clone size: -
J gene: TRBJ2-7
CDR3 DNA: TGCGCCAGCAGCCAAGCTGCGGACAGGGCGACCTACGAGCAGTACTTC
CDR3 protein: CASSQAADRATYEQYF

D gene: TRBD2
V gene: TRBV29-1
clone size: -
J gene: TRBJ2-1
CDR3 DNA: TGCAGCGTCATGCCGGGACTAGGAGGGGATGAGCAGTTCTTC
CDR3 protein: CSVMPGLGGDEQFF

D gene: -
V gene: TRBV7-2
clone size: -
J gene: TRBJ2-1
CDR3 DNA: TGTGCCAGCAGCTTAGGTAGGCTAAGCGGGTCCTACAATGAGCAGTTCTTC
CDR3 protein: CASSLGRLSGSYNEQFF

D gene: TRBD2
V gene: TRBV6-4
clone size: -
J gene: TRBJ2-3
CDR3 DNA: TGTGCCAGCAGTAGGGCGGCGGGAGGGGCAGATACGCAGTATTTT
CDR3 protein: CASSRAAGGADTQYF

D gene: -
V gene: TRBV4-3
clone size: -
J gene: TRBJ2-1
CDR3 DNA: TGCGCCAGCAGCCAATGGTGGCGTCCGTACAATGAACAGCCCGACGTACAGTTCTTC
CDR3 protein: CASSQWWRPYNEQPDVQFF

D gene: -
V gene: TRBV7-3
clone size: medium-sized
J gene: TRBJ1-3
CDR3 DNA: TGTGCCAGCAGCCCAGGGGCGTCTGGAAACACCATATATTTT
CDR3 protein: CASSPGASGNTIYF

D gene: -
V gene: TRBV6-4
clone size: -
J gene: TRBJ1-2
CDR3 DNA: TGTGCCAGCAGTGACAGTCGGCAGGGAGGTACTAACTATGGCTACACCTTC
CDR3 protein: CASSDSRQGGTNYGYTF

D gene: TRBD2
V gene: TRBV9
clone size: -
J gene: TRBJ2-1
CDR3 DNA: TGTGCCAGCAGCGTCCCAGCGGGAGATGGCTATGAGCAGTTCTTC
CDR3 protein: CASSVPAGDGYEQFF

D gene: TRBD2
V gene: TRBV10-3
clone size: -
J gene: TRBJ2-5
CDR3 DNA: TGTGCCATCAGTGATCAGCAGGGGCTAGCGGGACTGTGGATCCCCCAGTACTTC
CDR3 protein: CAISDQQGLAGLWIPQYF

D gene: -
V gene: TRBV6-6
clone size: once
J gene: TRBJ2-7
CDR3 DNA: TGTGCCAGCAGTAAAGGGGGGGGTACCTACGAGCAGTACTTC
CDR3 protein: CASSKGGGTYEQYF

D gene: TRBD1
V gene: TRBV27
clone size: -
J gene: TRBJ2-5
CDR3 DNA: TGTGCCAGCAGTTTAGGCTGGGACAGCCAAGAGACCCAGTACTTC
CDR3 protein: CASSLGWDSQETQYF